The present entry profiles one T cell receptor (beta chain) with its context. CDR3 length: 17 residues. CDR1 ENHRY and CDR2 SYGVKD come from the germline V gene. Trimming removed 7 bases from V and 3 bases from J; junction bases left unmatched: 8. The sample belongs to a study of blood T cell repertoires in COVID-19. Study details: The samples span acute and convalescent COVID-19 from the United States, Italy and Spain.

Here immunoSEQ multiplex PCR was the method, and the copy in TCRdb shows in-frame clones only, minus some. The sample has about 210,000 clones, around 81% seen once; the top ten hold approximately 9%. The clonotype originates from a woman in her 50s with acute COVID-19. The chain uses TRBV10-3 and TRBJ2-1, with 14 positions matching TRBD2. Sequences were obtained from PBMCs or T cells enriched from blood (not recorded which). The CDR3 nucleotides are TGTGCCATCACCACGACTAGCGGGGGGGATCACTACAATGAGCAGTTCTTC. Translating gives CAITTTSGGDHYNEQFF.